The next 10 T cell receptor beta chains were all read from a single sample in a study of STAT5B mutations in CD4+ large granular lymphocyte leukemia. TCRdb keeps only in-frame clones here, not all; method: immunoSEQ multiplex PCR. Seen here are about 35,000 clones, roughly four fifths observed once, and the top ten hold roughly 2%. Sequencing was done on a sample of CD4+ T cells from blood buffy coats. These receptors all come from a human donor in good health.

CDR3 protein: CAGLEDRGSTEAFF. The CDR3 coding sequence is TGTGCCGGACTGGAGGACAGGGGGTCCACTGAAGCTTTCTTT. The chain employs TRBV18 and TRBJ1-1, with TRBD1 identical over 10 bases. Germline values: CDR1 KGHSH, CDR2 LQKENI. The CDR3 sequence is 14 residues long. Unmatched junction bases numbered 10, after V lost 11 bases and J lost 4 bases.

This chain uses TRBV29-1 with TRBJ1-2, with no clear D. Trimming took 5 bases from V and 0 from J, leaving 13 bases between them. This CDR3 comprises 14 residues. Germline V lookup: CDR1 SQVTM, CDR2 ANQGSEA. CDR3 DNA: TGCAGCGTTCTACGCGGCGGACCTAACTATGGCTACACCTTC. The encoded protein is CSVLRGGPNYGYTF. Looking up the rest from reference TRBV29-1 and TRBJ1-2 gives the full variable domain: SAVISQKPSRDICQRGTSLTIQCQVDSQVTMMFWYRQQPGQSLTLIATANQGSEATYESGFVIDKFPISRPNLTFSTLTVSNMSPEDSSIYLCSVLRGGPNYGYTFGSGTRLTVV.

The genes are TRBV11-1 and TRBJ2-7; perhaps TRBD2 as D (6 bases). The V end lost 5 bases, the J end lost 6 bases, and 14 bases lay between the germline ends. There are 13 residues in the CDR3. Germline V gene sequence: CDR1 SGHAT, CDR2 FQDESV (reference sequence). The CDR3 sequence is CASSPLGGSEQYF. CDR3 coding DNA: TGTGCCAGCAGCCCTCTGGGGGGTTCCGAGCAGTACTTC.

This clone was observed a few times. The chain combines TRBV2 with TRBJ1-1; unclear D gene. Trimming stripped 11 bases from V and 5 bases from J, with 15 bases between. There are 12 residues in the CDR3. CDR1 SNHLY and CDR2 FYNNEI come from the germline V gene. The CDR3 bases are TGTGCCGGGAAAGGACGGGGAACTGAAGCTTTCTTT. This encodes CAGKGRGTEAFF.

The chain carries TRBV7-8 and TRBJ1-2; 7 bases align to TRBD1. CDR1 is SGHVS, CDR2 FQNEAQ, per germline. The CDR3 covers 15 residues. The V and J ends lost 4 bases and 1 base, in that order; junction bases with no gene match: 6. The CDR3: CASSSRTGFNYGYTF. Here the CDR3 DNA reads TGTGCCAGCAGCTCTCGGACAGGATTTAACTATGGCTACACCTTC.

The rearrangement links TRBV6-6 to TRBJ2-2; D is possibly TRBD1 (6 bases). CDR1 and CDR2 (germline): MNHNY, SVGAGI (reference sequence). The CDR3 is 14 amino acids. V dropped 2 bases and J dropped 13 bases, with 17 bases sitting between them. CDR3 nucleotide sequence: TGTGCCAGCAGTTACAAAGGCCCCACAGGGCGGCTGTTTTTT. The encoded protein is CASSYKGPTGRLFF.

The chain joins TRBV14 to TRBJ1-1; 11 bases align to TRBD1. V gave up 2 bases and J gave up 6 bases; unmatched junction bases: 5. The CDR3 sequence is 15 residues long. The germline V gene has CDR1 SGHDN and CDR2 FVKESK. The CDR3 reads CASSQRTGGEAEAFF. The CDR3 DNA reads TGTGCCAGCAGCCAACGGACAGGGGGCGAGGCTGAAGCTTTCTTT. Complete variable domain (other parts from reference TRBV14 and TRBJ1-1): EAGVTQFPSHSVIEKGQTVTLRCDPISGHDNLYWYRRVMGKEIKFLLHFVKESKQDESGMPNNRFLAERTGGTYSTLKVQPAELEDSGVYFCASSQRTGGEAEAFFGQGTRLTVV.

The CDR3 DNA follows: TGTGCCAGCAGAGCGACAGGGACCGGGGAGCTGTTTTTT. It codes for CASRATGTGELFF. The chain employs TRBV28 and TRBJ2-2; TRBD1 matches at 7 bases. V lost 6 bases and J lost 5; bases outside the gene matches: 3. Per germline, CDR1 MDHEN and CDR2 SYDVKM. The length of the CDR3 is 13 residues. The complete variable domain, with remaining parts taken from reference TRBV28 and TRBJ2-2, reads DVKVTQSSRYLVKRTGEKVFLECVQDMDHENMFWYRQDPGLGLRLIYFSYDVKMKEKGDIPEGYSVSREKKERFSLILESASTNQTSMYLCASRATGTGELFFGEGSRLTVL.

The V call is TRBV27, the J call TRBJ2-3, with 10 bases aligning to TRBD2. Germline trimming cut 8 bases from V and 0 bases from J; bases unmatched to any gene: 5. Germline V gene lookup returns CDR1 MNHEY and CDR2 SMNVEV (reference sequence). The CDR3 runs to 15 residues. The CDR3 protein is CASRSGGTSTDTQYF. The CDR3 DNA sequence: TGTGCCAGCCGTAGCGGGGGGACTAGCACAGATACGCAGTATTTT.

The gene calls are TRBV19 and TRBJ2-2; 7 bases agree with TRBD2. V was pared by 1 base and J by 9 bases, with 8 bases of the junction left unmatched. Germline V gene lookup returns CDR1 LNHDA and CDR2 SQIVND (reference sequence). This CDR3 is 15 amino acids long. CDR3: CASSIASGSPRELFF. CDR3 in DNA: TGTGCCAGTAGTATAGCTAGCGGAAGCCCACGGGAGCTGTTTTTT. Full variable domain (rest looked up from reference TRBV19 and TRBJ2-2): DGGITQSPKYLFRKEGQNVTLSCEQNLNHDAMYWYRQDPGQGLRLIYYSQIVNDFQKGDIAEGYSVSREKKESFPLTVTSAQKNPTAFYLCASSIASGSPRELFFGEGSRLTVL.